The 13 T cell receptor beta chains below come from one sample, sequenced in a study of molecular identifiers for immune sequencing clone quantification. MiXCR was run by TCRdb on the PCR reads, yielding one entry per CDR3 protein. The sample yields about 640,000 distinct CDR3 sequences, 15% to 20% seen once. The material sequenced was naive CD8+ T cells from blood, with Jurkat cell RNA spiked in. Subset noted: FACS-sorted CD8+CD4-CCR7+CD45RA+ naive T cells. These receptors were taken from a human donor in good health. Some libraries in this study had Jurkat cell RNA spiked in.

This clonotype was found many times. The V call is TRBV7-9, the J call TRBJ2-3; D unresolved. Germline values: CDR1 SEHNR, CDR2 FQNEAQ (reference sequence). V lost 0 bases and J lost 3, with 10 bases in between. The CDR3 is 15 residues long. The chain's CDR3 is CASSLASAFTDTQYF. CDR3 DNA: TGTGCCAGCAGCTTAGCTTCGGCTTTTACAGATACGCAGTATTTT.

This clonotype occurred a few times. The V gene is TRBV2, the J gene TRBJ2-4; D gene ambiguous. Looked up from germline, CDR1 is SNHLY and CDR2 is FYNNEI. This CDR3 is built from 15 residues. Trimming removed 3 bases at V and 7 bases at J, with 16 bases between. Written as DNA, the CDR3 is TGTGCCAGCAGTGATCAGGCCTCTCGAGGTAACATTCAGTACTTC. Its protein is CASSDQASRGNIQYF.

This clonotype was found many times. J is TRBJ2-1 and V is TRBV13, with 10 positions matching TRBD2. CDR1 PRHDT and CDR2 FYEKMQ come from the germline V gene (reference sequence). This CDR3 has 19 amino acids. Trimming removed 1 base from V and 6 bases from J; junction bases left unmatched: 15. As DNA, the CDR3 is TGTGCCAGCAGCTTAGCCGGTTTCCTAGCGGGAGAGAACGGCAATGAGCAGTTCTTC. This codes for CASSLAGFLAGENGNEQFF.

In its sample, this clonotype was seen a few times. The chain employs TRBV7-8 and TRBJ2-7; 8 bases match TRBD2. CDR1 is SGHVS and CDR2 is FQNEAQ in the germline V gene. Trimming took 4 bases from V and 4 from J; bases not matched to a gene: 12. The CDR3 is made up of 16 amino acids. This chain's CDR3 is CASSSSFASGPYEQYF. In nucleotides, the CDR3 is TGTGCCAGCAGCTCCAGCTTTGCTAGCGGGCCGTACGAGCAGTACTTC. Complete variable domain (other parts from reference TRBV7-8 and TRBJ2-7): GAGVSQSPRYKVAKRGQDVALRCDPISGHVSLFWYQQALGQGPEFLTYFQNEAQLDKSGLPSDRFFAERPEGSVSTLKIQRTQQEDSAVYLCASSSSFASGPYEQYFGPGTRLTVT.

This clonotype was seen ten or more times. This chain connects TRBV27 to TRBJ2-7; no firm D call. Germline V gene sequence: CDR1 MNHEY, CDR2 SMNVEV (reference sequence). V dropped 5 bases and J dropped 2 bases, with 13 bases sitting between them. CDR3 length: 14 amino acids. Here the CDR3 reads CASSPGVGAYEQYF. In DNA form, the CDR3 reads TGTGCCAGCAGTCCTGGGGTTGGAGCCTACGAGCAGTACTTC.

As regards this clonotype: This may arise from a read error, as a much more abundant clone is one base away. No conserved phenylalanine or tryptophan is present at the end of the CDR3, so a read error is the likely explanation. The DNA of the CDR3 is TGCAGTGCTAGAAGCGGGGAAACCTACGAGCAGTACCTC. Protein sequence: CSARSGETYEQYL. The genes are TRBV20-1 and TRBJ2-7, with 7 bases aligning to TRBD2. The CDR3 sequence is 13 residues long. V lost 2 bases and J lost 2; bases outside the gene matches: 3. The V gene's germline CDR1 is DFQATT and CDR2 SNEGSKA (reference sequence).

This clonotype was seen many times. The DNA for the CDR3 is TGTGCCAGCAGCCAGGGACTGCAAGAGACCCAGTACTTC. Protein: CASSQGLQETQYF. The chain couples TRBV14 to TRBJ2-5, with D possibly TRBD2 on 6 matching bases. The CDR3 extends over 13 amino acids. Per the germline V gene, CDR1 is SGHDN and CDR2 is FVKESK. Trimming stripped 3 bases from V and 2 bases from J, with 7 bases between.

This clonotype was seen once. This sequence may be a read error, since a much larger clone differs from it by one base. This sequence joins TRBV20-1 and TRBJ2-7; weak D call: TRBD2 (5 bases). Germline loops: CDR1 DFQATT, CDR2 SNEGSKA (reference sequence). CDR3 length equals 11 residues. The CDR3 region is CGASSDYEQYF. The CDR3 nucleotides are TGCGGTGCTAGCAGCGACTACGAGCAGTACTTC.

This clonotype was seen ten or more times. The chain has TRBV6-5 and TRBJ2-7; TRBD1 might be the D (5 bases). The CDR3 is 12 residues long. Germline V gene data show CDR1 as MNHEY and CDR2 as SVGAGI. Trimming pared 10 bases from V and 3 bases from J, leaving 13 bases between. The CDR3 is CATGATGYEQYF. CDR3 bases: TGTGCCACAGGAGCAACAGGCTACGAGCAGTACTTC.

V and J are TRBV2 and TRBJ1-3; D possibly corresponds to TRBD1 (6 bases). CDR1 SNHLY and CDR2 FYNNEI come from the germline V gene. Trimming removed 6 bases from V and 2 bases from J, with 17 bases in between. This CDR3 comprises 16 residues. The CDR3 is CASRHDRLSTGNTIYF. CDR3 nucleotides: TGTGCCAGCAGACACGACAGGCTGTCTACTGGAAACACCATATATTTT.

This clonotype was found many times. The V call is TRBV7-9, the J call TRBJ2-7; D is uncertain. V lost 5 bases to trimming and J lost 2 bases, with 7 bases between them. The CDR3 covers 12 residues. Germline-derived CDR1 and CDR2 are SEHNR and FQNEAQ (reference sequence). The CDR3 nucleotides read TGTGCCAGCAGCAGGAGCACCTACGAGCAGTACTTC. It specifies CASSRSTYEQYF.

This clonotype showed up many times. The rearrangement uses TRBV6-2 or TRBV6-3 and TRBJ2-3; 7 nucleotides line up with TRBD1. The CDR3 length is 16 residues. The germline V gene has CDR1 MNHEY and CDR2 SVGEGT. V shed 5 bases and J 0 bases; nucleotides not matched to a gene: 8. The CDR3 sequence is CASSLFNRGSTDTQYF. The DNA of the CDR3 is TGTGCCAGCAGTCTCTTCAACAGGGGAAGCACAGATACGCAGTATTTT.

This clonotype appeared many times. The V gene is TRBV4-3, the J gene TRBJ2-5; D may be TRBD1 (6 bases). The CDR3 totals 14 residues. Trimming shortened V by 2 bases and J by 4 bases, and 11 bases separated the two germline ends. Germline V lookup: CDR1 LGHNA, CDR2 YSLEER. CDR3 protein: CASSQHRVAETQYF. The DNA of the CDR3 is TGCGCCAGCAGCCAACACAGGGTTGCAGAGACCCAGTACTTC.